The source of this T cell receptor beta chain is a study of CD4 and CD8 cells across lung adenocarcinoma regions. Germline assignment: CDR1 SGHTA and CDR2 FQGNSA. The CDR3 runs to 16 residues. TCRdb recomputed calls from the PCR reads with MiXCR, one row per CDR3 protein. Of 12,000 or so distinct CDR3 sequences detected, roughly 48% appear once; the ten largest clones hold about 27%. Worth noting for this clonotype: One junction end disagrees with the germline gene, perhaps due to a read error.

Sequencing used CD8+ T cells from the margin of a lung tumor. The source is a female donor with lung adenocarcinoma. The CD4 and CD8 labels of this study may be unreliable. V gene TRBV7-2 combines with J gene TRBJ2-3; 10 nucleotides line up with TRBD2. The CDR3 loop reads CASSLVAGGDTETQYF. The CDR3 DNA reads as TGTGCCAGCAGCTTAGTAGCGGGGGGTGACACAGAGACCCAGTATTTC.